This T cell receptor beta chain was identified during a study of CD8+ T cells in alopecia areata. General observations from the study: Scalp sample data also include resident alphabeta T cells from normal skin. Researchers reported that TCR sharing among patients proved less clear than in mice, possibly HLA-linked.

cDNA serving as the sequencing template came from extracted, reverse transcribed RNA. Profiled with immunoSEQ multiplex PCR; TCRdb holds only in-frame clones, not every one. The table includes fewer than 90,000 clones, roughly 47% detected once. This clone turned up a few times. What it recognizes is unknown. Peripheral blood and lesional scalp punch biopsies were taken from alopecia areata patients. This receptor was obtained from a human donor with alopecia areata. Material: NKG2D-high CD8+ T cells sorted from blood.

CDR3: CASSLESLEAFF. CDR3 nucleotide sequence: TGTGCCAGCAGTTTAGAGAGCTTAGAAGCTTTCTTT. The rearrangement joins TRBV28 to TRBJ1-1, with D unclear. Trimming pared 2 bases from V and 8 bases from J, leaving 9 bases between. The germline V gene encodes CDR1 MDHEN and CDR2 SYDVKM. The CDR3 contains 12 residues.